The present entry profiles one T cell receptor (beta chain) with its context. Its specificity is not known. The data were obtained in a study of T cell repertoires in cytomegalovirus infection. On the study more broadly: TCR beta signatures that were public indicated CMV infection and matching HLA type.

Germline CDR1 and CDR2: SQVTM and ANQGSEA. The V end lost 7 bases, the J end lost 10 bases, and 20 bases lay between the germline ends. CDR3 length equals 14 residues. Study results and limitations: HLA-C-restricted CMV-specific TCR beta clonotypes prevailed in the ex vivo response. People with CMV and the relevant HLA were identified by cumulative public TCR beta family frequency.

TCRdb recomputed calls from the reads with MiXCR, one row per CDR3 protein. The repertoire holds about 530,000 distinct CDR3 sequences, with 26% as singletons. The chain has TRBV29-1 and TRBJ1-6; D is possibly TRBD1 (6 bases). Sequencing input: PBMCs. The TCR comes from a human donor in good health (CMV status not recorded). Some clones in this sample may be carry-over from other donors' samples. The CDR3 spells CSARRGAPGSPLHF. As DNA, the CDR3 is TGCAGCGCCCGCCGGGGGGCGCCCGGCTCACCCCTCCACTTT.